This TCR beta chain was observed in a study of cytomegalovirus exposure and HLA in healthy donors. The PCR used 60 Vbeta and 13 Jbeta primers. TCRdb's table, derived via immunoSEQ multiplex PCR, lists solely in-frame clones and lacks some. Of around 130,000 clones listed, approximately 80% are singletons. This CDR3 contains 21 residues. V shed 5 bases and J 0 bases; nucleotides not matched to a gene: 17. Germline CDR1 reads MNHEY; CDR2 reads SMNVEV (reference sequence). The chain links TRBV27 to TRBJ2-2; 11 bases map to TRBD2. Specimen: PBMCs. The clonotype was recovered from a girl aged 2-10 years in good health and CMV-seronegative. Here the CDR3 DNA reads TGTGCCAGCAGTCCCATAGCTGGGACTAGCGGCCAGGTCTCGAACACCGGGGAGCTGTTTTTT. Translated: CASSPIAGTSGQVSNTGELFF.